Given below is one T cell receptor (beta chain) in context. The CDR3 is made up of 16 amino acids. Germline CDR1 is SGHTA and CDR2 is FQGNSA. Trimming removed 3 bases from V and 6 bases from J; junction bases left unmatched: 5. This sample was included in a study of control samples from healthy donors and cancer patients. Generated by immunoSEQ multiplex PCR, the TCRdb table keeps only in-frame clones and is missing some. The sample contains 65,000 to 90,000 clones, about 87% of which appear only once. The TCR sequence derives from a middle-aged man in good health. This sequence joins TRBV7-2 and TRBJ2-2, with 12 bases that match TRBD2. Sequencing was done on a sample of blood. The CDR3 nucleotides are TGTGCCAGCAGCTTTCAACTAGCGGGGGGCCCCGGGGAGCTGTTTTTT. This encodes CASSFQLAGGPGELFF.